One and the same sample provided the 22 T cell receptor beta chains below, sequenced in a study of T cells in Graves' hyperthyroidism and ophthalmopathy (dated by TCRdb to the late 2010s). The library was generated by multiplex PCR. Instrument used: Illumina HiSeq 2000. TCR beta CDR3 regions were amplified from RNA transcripts. The first round of RT-PCR for the TCR CDR3 was performed with the HTBI primer set and the Qiagen OneStep RT-PCR kit. TCRdb reworked the public reads: Q25 trimming with fastp, MiXCR clone assembly, productive beta chains retained. Rows matching on CDR3 protein sequence are summarized as one entry with the most common DNA and genes. For this sample the table gives about 640,000 distinct CDR3 sequences, of which under 25% were detected only once. The ten largest account for around a third of the sample. Sequenced sample: blood. The receptors were sampled from a man younger than 40 with Graves' ophthalmopathy.

Ten or more counts support this clonotype. The chain couples TRBV27 to TRBJ1-2; D is possibly TRBD1 (6 bases). This CDR3 comprises 14 residues. V lost 4 bases and J lost 1, with 10 bases in between. Germline lookup yields CDR1 MNHEY and CDR2 SMNVEV (reference sequence). CDR3 amino acids: CASSSFRGNYGYTF. The DNA for the CDR3 is TGTGCCAGCAGTTCCTTCAGGGGTAACTATGGCTACACCTTC.

The J gene is TRBJ1-5, the V gene TRBV6-1; TRBD1 might be the D (5 bases). The V gene lost 7 bases and the J gene lost 4 bases, with 11 bases spanning the gap. The CDR3 contains 13 residues. Germline assignment: CDR1 MNHNS and CDR2 SASEGT. CDR3 region: CASTSGGNQPQHF. CDR3 nucleotide sequence: TGTGCCAGCACTTCGGGGGGGAATCAGCCCCAGCATTTT.

This clonotype was seen more than once but under ten times. The chain carries TRBV29-1 and TRBJ2-3, with 8 bases fitting TRBD2. V trimming: 0 bases; J trimming: 1 base; junction bases outside the gene matches: 6. Germline V CDR1 and CDR2: SQVTM, ANQGSEA. The CDR3 runs 16 residues. CDR3 in amino acids: CSVEDPTSGRTDTQYF. The CDR3 nucleotides are TGCAGCGTTGAAGATCCCACTAGCGGCCGCACAGATACGCAGTATTTT.

This clonotype was detected many times. The rearrangement links TRBV7-2 to TRBJ2-5; 10 nucleotides align to TRBD2. V shed 2 bases and J 6 bases; nucleotides not matched to a gene: 6. The CDR3 spans 15 residues. The V gene's germline CDR1 is SGHTA and CDR2 FQGNSA. The DNA of the CDR3 is TGTGCCAGCAGCTTATTCCCTAGCGGGAGTCAGACCCAGTACTTC. Translation: CASSLFPSGSQTQYF.

The chain joins TRBV19 to TRBJ1-5; D remains unclear. Germline CDR1 is LNHDA and CDR2 is SQIVND (reference sequence). Trimming shortened V by 3 bases and J by 4 bases, and 10 bases separated the two germline ends. This CDR3 has 14 residues. This CDR3 reads CASSMRADNQPQHF. CDR3 sequence (DNA): TGTGCCAGTAGTATGCGGGCGGATAATCAGCCCCAGCATTTT. Supplemented by reference TRBV19 and TRBJ1-5, the full variable domain reads DGGITQSPKYLFRKEGQNVTLSCEQNLNHDAMYWYRQDPGQGLRLIYYSQIVNDFQKGDIAEGYSVSREKKESFPLTVTSAQKNPTAFYLCASSMRADNQPQHFGDGTRLSIL.

This clonotype has ten or more counts. The chain has TRBV11-2 and TRBJ2-1, with 9 bases lining up with TRBD2. V shed 1 base and J 9 bases; nucleotides not matched to a gene: 10. The V gene's germline CDR1 is SGHAT and CDR2 FQNNGV. The CDR3 totals 16 residues. CDR3 protein: CASSLVSSGIWGEQFF. CDR3 in DNA: TGTGCCAGCAGCTTAGTATCTAGCGGGATCTGGGGTGAGCAGTTCTTC.

On this clonotype: A much more abundant neighbour one base away suggests this may be a read error. V usage is TRBV11-2 and J usage is TRBJ1-4; 8 bases fit TRBD1. The CDR3 contains 12 residues. From germline, CDR1 is SGHAT and CDR2 FQNNGV. CDR3 in amino acids: CAGSFGQGKLFF. The CDR3 DNA reads TGTGCCGGCAGCTTCGGACAGGGCAAACTGTTTTTT.

This clonotype was counted ten times or more. V usage is TRBV12-3 or TRBV12-4 and J usage is TRBJ1-2; the D is unclear. The CDR3 loop spans 15 amino acids. Trimming removed 6 bases at V and 8 bases at J, with 22 bases between. CDR3: CASSLHRTATVGYTF. The CDR3 DNA follows: TGTGCCAGCAGCCTCCATCGGACGGCGACGGTGGGCTACACCTTC.

Ten or more counts support this clonotype. The J gene is TRBJ1-1, the V gene TRBV3-1, with D unclear. The germline CDR1 and CDR2 sequences are LGHDT and YNNKEL (reference sequence). CDR3 length equals 15 residues. V was clipped by 5 bases and J by 4 bases, with 17 bases between them. The CDR3 here is CASSARTGYTTEAFF. In nucleotides, the CDR3 is TGTGCCAGCAGCGCAAGAACCGGGTACACCACTGAAGCTTTCTTT.

This clonotype occurred many times. The chain carries TRBV7-2 and TRBJ1-4; tentatively, D is TRBD1 (5 bases). The CDR3 loop spans 15 amino acids. Germline CDR1 reads SGHTA; CDR2 reads FQGNSA. V was cut by 3 bases and J by 2 bases, with 10 bases left in between. CDR3 loop: CASSFRTSTNEKLFF. Written as DNA, the CDR3 is TGTGCCAGCAGCTTCAGGACAAGTACTAATGAAAAACTGTTTTTT.

The V and J genes are TRBV20-1 and TRBJ2-7, with 8 bases that match TRBD2. The CDR3 loop spans 12 amino acids. V lost 5 bases, J lost 1 base, and 1 base stayed unmatched. Germline CDR1 is DFQATT and CDR2 is SNEGSKA (reference sequence). CDR3: CSASGGSYEQYF. The CDR3 DNA follows: TGCAGTGCTTCGGGGGGGTCCTACGAGCAGTACTTC.

The genes are TRBV27 and TRBJ1-2; unclear D gene. The CDR3 contains 13 residues. Trimming removed 3 bases from V and 4 bases from J, with 9 bases in between. Germline V lookup: CDR1 MNHEY, CDR2 SMNVEV (reference sequence). The CDR3 protein is CASSFSIGYGYTF. CDR3 sequence (DNA): TGTGCCAGCAGTTTTTCGATCGGCTATGGCTACACCTTC.

Concerning this clonotype: The junction does not match germline at one end; this may be a read error. V and J are TRBV7-9 and TRBJ2-7; TRBD2 is a possible D gene (5 bases). The CDR3 spans 13 residues. CDR1 is SEHNR, CDR2 FQNEAQ, per germline (reference sequence). The CDR3 nucleotides are TGTGCCGGCAGCCCGCGGACTGGCCGCGAGCAGTACTTC. Translated, it gives CAGSPRTGREQYF.

The rearrangement uses TRBV3-1 and TRBJ2-7; 7 nucleotides agree with TRBD2. Per the germline V gene, CDR1 is LGHDT and CDR2 is YNNKEL (reference sequence). Trimming cost V 5 bases and J 2 bases; bases outside gene matches: 6. The CDR3 sequence is 14 residues long. The CDR3 reads CASSISGIAYEQYF. As DNA, the CDR3 is TGTGCCAGCAGCATAAGCGGGATTGCCTACGAGCAGTACTTC.

The chain recombines TRBV6-2 or TRBV6-3 with TRBJ2-3; perhaps TRBD1 as D (6 bases). Looked up from germline, CDR1 is MNHEY and CDR2 is SVGEGT. V lost 5 bases, J lost 6 bases, and 18 bases lay in between. The CDR3 totals 15 residues. The CDR3 reads CASSHVQGLADTQYF. CDR3 DNA: TGTGCCAGCAGTCACGTACAGGGTTTGGCGGATACGCAGTATTTT.

This clonotype showed up just a few times. The rearrangement joins TRBV20-1 to TRBJ2-2; D is ambiguous. The V end lost 2 bases, the J end lost 5 bases, and 6 bases lay between the germline ends. Germline V gene data show CDR1 as DFQATT and CDR2 as SNEGSKA (reference sequence). CDR3 size: 12 residues. In nucleotides, the CDR3 is TGCAGTGCTAGACGTACAACCGGGGAGCTGTTTTTT. Its protein is CSARRTTGELFF.

V and J are TRBV7-3 and TRBJ1-1, with a tentative D call TRBD1 (5 bases). V lost 9 bases, J lost 7 bases, and 18 bases lay in between. This CDR3 contains 13 residues. In germline, CDR1 is SGHTA, CDR2 FQGTGA. CDR3 residues: CASSRNGHLEAFF. Here the CDR3 DNA reads TGTGCCAGTAGCCGAAATGGACACCTTGAAGCTTTCTTT. Full variable domain (rest looked up from reference TRBV7-3 and TRBJ1-1): GAGVSQTPSNKVTEKGKYVELRCDPISGHTALYWYRQSLGQGPEFLIYFQGTGAADDSGLPNDRFFAVRPEGSVSTLKIQRTERGDSAVYLCASSRNGHLEAFFGQGTRLTVV.

The chain combines TRBV12-3 or TRBV12-4 with TRBJ2-1; 11 bases match TRBD2. Trimming at V came to 6 bases and at J to 6 bases, leaving 13 bases not matched to a gene. The CDR3 is 17 amino acids. The CDR3 sequence is CASRLSLWGTSGNEQFF. The CDR3 DNA is TGTGCCAGCAGGCTCAGCCTCTGGGGGACTAGCGGCAATGAGCAGTTCTTC.

This clonotype was detected a few times. The gene calls are TRBV5-1 and TRBJ2-7; 11 bases agree with TRBD2. The CDR3 length is 19 residues. Germline assignment: CDR1 SGHRS and CDR2 YFSETQ. V was clipped by 4 bases and J by 0 bases; unmatched bases: 15. The CDR3 nucleotides read TGCGCCAGCAGCCGGGGACTAGCGGCCAGGCTGGGGTTCTCCTACGAGCAGTACTTC. It yields the protein CASSRGLAARLGFSYEQYF. The variable domain in full, with the rest retrieved from reference TRBV5-1 and TRBJ2-7, is KAGVTQTPRYLIKTRGQQVTLSCSPISGHRSVSWYQQTPGQGLQFLFEYFSETQRNKGNFPGRFSGRQFSNSRSEMNVSTLELGDSALYLCASSRGLAARLGFSYEQYFGPGTRLTVT.

The chain is built from TRBV19 and TRBJ2-2; D is tentatively TRBD1 or TRBD2 (5 bases each). Trimming left V 2 bases short and J 4 bases short, with 8 bases between. The CDR3 length is 14 residues. CDR1 is LNHDA and CDR2 is SQIVND in the germline V gene (reference sequence). The DNA of the CDR3 is TGTGCCAGTAGTATATGGGGGTCCACCGGGGAGCTGTTTTTT. This codes for CASSIWGSTGELFF. The full variable domain, in which reference TRBV19 and TRBJ2-2 provide the parts outside the CDR3, is DGGITQSPKYLFRKEGQNVTLSCEQNLNHDAMYWYRQDPGQGLRLIYYSQIVNDFQKGDIAEGYSVSREKKESFPLTVTSAQKNPTAFYLCASSIWGSTGELFFGEGSRLTVL.

The chain employs TRBV29-1 and TRBJ2-3; TRBD2 aligns across 10 bases. V was clipped by 6 bases and J by 10 bases; unmatched bases: 4. Germline CDR1 and CDR2: SQVTM and ANQGSEA. This CDR3 has 11 residues. The CDR3 sequence is CSVATSGPQYF. CDR3 in DNA: TGCAGCGTCGCGACTAGCGGGCCGCAGTATTTT.

Many counts were recorded for this clonotype. The rearrangement links TRBV6-1 to TRBJ1-3, with D hard to call. Germline CDR1 and CDR2: MNHNS and SASEGT. This CDR3 is 15 amino acids long. V was cut by 8 bases and J by 0 bases, with 14 bases left in between. This CDR3 is CASLTGRPSGNTIYF. The CDR3 DNA is TGTGCCAGCCTGACCGGACGCCCCTCTGGAAACACCATATATTTT.